This note documents a single TCR beta chain sequence. The CDR3 runs to 14 residues. Trimming took off 4 bases at V and 2 bases at J, with 12 bases between the two ends. Looked up from germline, CDR1 is SNHLY and CDR2 is FYNNEI. This specimen belongs to a study of control samples from healthy donors and cancer patients. Sequencing was performed with immunoSEQ multiplex PCR; in TCRdb, only in-frame clones are kept and a portion is missing. The sample has 40,000 to 50,000 clones, over 90% seen once. Specimen: PBMCs. This receptor was taken from a woman aged 45-60 years with head and neck cancer. V is TRBV2 and J is TRBJ2-7; D remains ambiguous. The DNA of the CDR3 is TGTGCCAGCAGTGTCCGACTCGCTACCTACGAGCAGTACTTC. Encoded protein: CASSVRLATYEQYF.